In its sample, the clone carrying this T cell receptor (beta chain) was seen many times. What it binds is not known. Primers used in a second PCR of roughly 7 to 11 cycles were a sample-barcoded 5' primer and a J-beta primer mix. Paired-end reads containing CDR3 totaled no fewer than 2.5 million for each sample. TCRdb independently ran MiXCR on the 5' RACE reads; one entry per CDR3 protein. The sample lists around 1,500,000 distinct CDR3 sequences, 28% occurring once. The authors drew 8 to 10 milliliters of peripheral blood from each donor. This specimen comes from a study of blood T cells in healthy people across ages. General study findings and limits: Conclusively comparing naive with antigen-experienced cells was impossible with unsorted PBMCs. A strong correlation between TCR beta diversity and naive T cell percentage was seen.

Germline assignment: CDR1 DFQATT and CDR2 SNEGSKA (reference sequence). There are 11 residues in the CDR3. The germline V and J ends were trimmed by 5 bases and 2 bases, with 6 bases remaining between them. Sequencing input: blood. This TCR was sampled from a woman aged 30 to 39 in good health. The chain carries TRBV20-1 and TRBJ2-5, with D unclear. The CDR3 reads CSAGFQETQYF. The CDR3 bases are TGCAGTGCTGGATTTCAAGAGACCCAGTACTTC.